This T cell receptor (beta chain) emerged from a study of T-cell memory formation after mild COVID-19. Study in general: In these data, TCR clusters were largely donor specific.

The V end was cut by 4 bases, the J end by 1 base, with 7 bases between. The germline gives CDR1 KGHDR, CDR2 SFDVKD. The CDR3 spans 13 residues. Employing constant-segment primers, 5'RACE generated TCR alpha and TCR beta cDNA libraries bearing sample barcodes and UMIs. TCRdb independently ran MiXCR on the 5' RACE reads; one entry per CDR3 protein. The sample carries 110,000 to 150,000 distinct CDR3 sequences, about 25% recorded once. Sequenced material: PBMCs or a T cell subset sorted from them (not recorded which). This receptor was identified in an adult woman who had mild COVID-19 (a few samples of this study predate the infection). Cell type and time point are not known. The chain couples TRBV24-1 to TRBJ2-7, with D uncertain. The CDR3 bases are TGTGCCACCAGTGAGTCCCCGTCCTACGAGCAGTACTTC. Translation: CATSESPSYEQYF.